The 20 T cell receptor beta chains below come from one sample, sequenced in a study of blood T cell repertoires in COVID-19. Assay used: immunoSEQ multiplex PCR; TCRdb lists only in-frame clones, some missing. The data contain 140,000 to 150,000 clones, almost 85% of them seen just once; the ten biggest clones take up 3% to 3.5%. Material: PBMCs or T cells enriched from blood (not recorded which). The receptor source for this set is a woman between 50 and 59 years old with acute COVID-19.

V is TRBV14 and J is TRBJ1-4; 7 bases match TRBD1. J lost 7 bases, V lost 2 bases, and 10 bases had no gene match. Germline lookup yields CDR1 SGHDN and CDR2 FVKESK. The CDR3 spans 16 residues. The CDR3 region is CASSQPSGTVPEKLFF. The DNA of the CDR3 is TGTGCCAGCAGCCAACCATCCGGGACAGTCCCTGAAAAACTGTTTTTT.

The V and J genes are TRBV19 and TRBJ1-3; 7 bases are a match to TRBD1. J was trimmed by 0 bases and V by 1 base; bases with no gene match: 3. CDR3 length: 16 residues. Looked up from germline, CDR1 is LNHDA and CDR2 is SQIVND (reference sequence). The CDR3 coding sequence is TGTGCCAGTAGTATAGGGACAGGACTCTCTGGAAACACCATATATTTT. As protein: CASSIGTGLSGNTIYF. The entire variable domain, with the rest obtained from reference TRBV19 and TRBJ1-3, is as follows: DGGITQSPKYLFRKEGQNVTLSCEQNLNHDAMYWYRQDPGQGLRLIYYSQIVNDFQKGDIAEGYSVSREKKESFPLTVTSAQKNPTAFYLCASSIGTGLSGNTIYFGEGSWLTVV.

The chain carries TRBV4-3 and TRBJ1-1; D uncertain. Per germline, CDR1 LGHNA and CDR2 YSLEER. V was clipped by 0 bases and J by 2 bases, with 10 bases between them. The length of the CDR3 is 15 residues. CDR3 residues: CASSQEPGLNTEAFF. CDR3 bases: TGCGCCAGCAGCCAAGAGCCAGGCTTAAACACTGAAGCTTTCTTT.

This rearrangement joins TRBV5-5 to TRBJ2-3, with TRBD2 matching over 14 bases. The V gene end was trimmed by 4 bases and the J gene end by 4 bases; junction bases not matched to a gene: 11. The CDR3 is 18 residues long. Germline loops: CDR1 SGHKS, CDR2 YYEKEE (reference sequence). The CDR3 nucleotides are TGTGCCAGCAGCCCTACGGGACTAGCGGGAGCTTTGCCAGATACGCAGTATTTT. Protein: CASSPTGLAGALPDTQYF.

This clone was recorded a few times. This chain connects TRBV5-4 to TRBJ2-2; D may be TRBD1 (5 bases). The CDR3 runs to 14 residues. Trimming removed 2 bases from V and 4 bases from J, with 9 bases in between. The V gene's germline CDR1 is SGHNT and CDR2 YYREEE (reference sequence). DNA for the CDR3: TGTGCCAGCAGCTTACAGGAGCGCACCGGGGAGCTGTTTTTT. The encoded protein is CASSLQERTGELFF.

The J gene is TRBJ2-3, the V gene TRBV4-1, with TRBD2 matching 10 bases. V was pared by 3 bases and J by 6 bases, with 12 bases of the junction left unmatched. The CDR3 runs to 17 residues. Looked up from germline, CDR1 is MGHRA and CDR2 is YSYEKL. The CDR3 sequence is CASSQPQASGSKDTQYF. CDR3 nucleotide sequence: TGCGCCAGCAGCCAGCCCCAGGCTAGCGGGAGTAAGGATACGCAGTATTTT.

This clone was counted once. The genes are TRBV5-1 and TRBJ1-6; D perhaps matches TRBD1 (6 bases). CDR3 size: 17 residues. Germline-derived CDR1 and CDR2 are SGHRS and YFSETQ. V shed 5 bases and J shed 5 bases, with 20 bases lying between them. The CDR3 DNA sequence: TGCGCCAGCAGTCAGGCCGGGGGGCTGCAAAATAATTCACCCCTCCACTTT. Its protein product is CASSQAGGLQNNSPLHF.

This clone occurred once. The V call is TRBV5-6, the J call TRBJ2-7; tentatively, D is TRBD1 (6 bases). V dropped 1 base and J dropped 1 base, with 15 bases sitting between them. This CDR3 has 16 amino acids. Germline loops: CDR1 SGHDT, CDR2 YYEEEE. The CDR3 bases are TGTGCCAGCAGCTTGATGGGGGCAGGGTCTTCCTACGAGCAGTACTTC. Translating gives CASSLMGAGSSYEQYF. Variable domain in full (rest from reference TRBV5-6 and TRBJ2-7): DAGVTQSPTHLIKTRGQQVTLRCSPKSGHDTVSWYQQALGQGPQFIFQYYEEEERQRGNFPDRFSGHQFPNYSSELNVNALLLGDSALYLCASSLMGAGSSYEQYFGPGTRLTVT.

This chain links TRBV7-9 with TRBJ2-5; the D is unclear. The germline V gene has CDR1 SEHNR and CDR2 FQNEAQ (reference sequence). The CDR3 is 17 residues long. V lost 1 base, J lost 0 bases, and 15 bases lay in between. The CDR3 nucleotides are TGTGCCAGCAGCTTAGGACACCAGGCCTCATACCAAGAGACCCAGTACTTC. This translates into CASSLGHQASYQETQYF.

The chain joins TRBV19 to TRBJ1-6; 10 bases are a match to TRBD1. The V gene end was trimmed by 5 bases and the J gene end by 11 bases; junction bases not matched to a gene: 9. The germline V gene has CDR1 LNHDA and CDR2 SQIVND (reference sequence). The CDR3 sequence is 15 residues long. The CDR3 DNA reads as TGTGCCAGTAGTCCAAACCGGGACAGGGGTACACCCCTCCACTTT. This translates into CASSPNRDRGTPLHF.

The chain carries TRBV18 and TRBJ2-5; tentatively, D is TRBD2 (5 bases). From germline, CDR1 is KGHSH and CDR2 LQKENI. V lost 8 bases to trimming and J lost 2 bases, with 15 bases between them. The CDR3 spans 14 residues. The DNA of the CDR3 is TGTGCCAGCCCCGGTACCGCGGGTCAAGAGACCCAGTACTTC. Translated: CASPGTAGQETQYF.

The rearrangement uses TRBV12-3 or TRBV12-4 and TRBJ1-2, with TRBD1 identical over 7 bases. The CDR3 is made up of 12 amino acids. V shed 5 bases, J shed 3 bases, and the junction held 0 bases outside the gene matches. CDR3 in DNA: TGTGCCAGCAGTACAGGGGACTATGGCTACACCTTC. It encodes CASSTGDYGYTF.

The chain has TRBV9 and TRBJ2-3; tentative D call: TRBD2 (5 bases). The length of the CDR3 is 14 residues. Germline V gene sequence: CDR1 SGDLS, CDR2 YYNGEE. V dropped 4 bases and J dropped 3 bases, with 12 bases sitting between them. CDR3 loop: CASSPHGDTDTQYF. Written as DNA, the CDR3 is TGTGCCAGCAGCCCACACGGGGATACAGATACGCAGTATTTT.

The V call is TRBV4-1, the J call TRBJ1-6; D not resolved. CDR1 is MGHRA and CDR2 is YSYEKL in the germline V gene. Trimming left V 2 bases short and J 5 bases short, with 7 bases between. This CDR3 spans 14 amino acids. Here the CDR3 reads CASSQTDHNSPLHF. The CDR3 bases are TGCGCCAGCAGCCAAACAGACCATAATTCACCCCTCCACTTT.

CDR3 protein: CASSRGQGGETQYF. The CDR3 DNA reads TGCGCCAGCAGCAGAGGACAGGGGGGAGAGACCCAGTACTTC. V gene TRBV5-1 combines with J gene TRBJ2-5, with TRBD1 identical over 10 bases. The V segment lost 4 bases and the J segment 4 bases; nucleotides outside the gene matches: 4. Germline CDR1 and CDR2: SGHRS and YFSETQ. This CDR3 spans 14 amino acids.

V is TRBV28 and J is TRBJ2-6; the match to TRBD1 covers 7 bases. The CDR3 has 18 residues. Germline V CDR1 and CDR2: MDHEN, SYDVKM. J was trimmed by 2 bases and V by 6 bases; bases with no gene match: 13. CDR3 sequence (DNA): TGTGCCAGCAGCAAAGGGACAGTTGGGTTGCCTGGGGCCAACGTCCTGACTTTC. Encoded protein: CASSKGTVGLPGANVLTF.

The chain employs TRBV9 and TRBJ2-3; 14 bases line up with TRBD2. The CDR3 has 20 amino acids. The V segment lost 0 bases and the J segment 3 bases; nucleotides outside the gene matches: 12. Germline CDR1 SGDLS, CDR2 YYNGEE. The CDR3 DNA sequence: TGTGCCAGCAGCGTAGGAGGACTAGCGGGAGGTTCCATAGGGACAGATACGCAGTATTTT. This codes for CASSVGGLAGGSIGTDTQYF.

The gene calls are TRBV28 and TRBJ1-2; 7 bases map to TRBD1. J gave up 4 bases and V 2 bases, and 7 bases lay outside the gene matches. Germline V lookup: CDR1 MDHEN, CDR2 SYDVKM. This CDR3 region has 15 residues. CDR3 protein: CASSLATGAVYGYTF. The CDR3 nucleotides read TGTGCCAGCAGTTTAGCAACAGGGGCGGTCTATGGCTACACCTTC.

The CDR3 loop is CAIGTGDYGYTF. CDR3 nucleotides: TGTGCCATCGGGACAGGGGACTATGGCTACACCTTC. V and J are TRBV28 and TRBJ1-2; TRBD1 matches at 10 bases. Per the germline V gene, CDR1 is MDHEN and CDR2 is SYDVKM. CDR3 length: 12 amino acids. Losses at the gene ends were 10 bases for V and 3 bases for J; bases not matched to a gene: 2.

The chain recombines TRBV4-1 with TRBJ2-3; a weak D match, TRBD2 (5 bases). Germline V CDR1 and CDR2: MGHRA, YSYEKL. Between the trimmed V and J ends, which lost 3 bases and 0 bases, there was a span of 13 bases. CDR3 length: 16 residues. The CDR3 loop is CASSQEEQHSTDTQYF. CDR3 nucleotide sequence: TGCGCCAGCAGCCAGGAGGAGCAGCATAGCACAGATACGCAGTATTTT.